The rows below give T cell receptor beta chains drawn from one sample of a study of shared clonotypes between healthy human individuals. This table comes from immunoSEQ multiplex PCR, and its TCRdb copy is limited to in-frame clones, with some not included. The sample carries about 2.3 million clones, approximately 90% recorded once. The specimen sequenced was naive CD4+ T cells from PBMCs. The receptors were sampled from a man between 18 and 35 years old in good health. Some clones in this sample may be carry-over from other donors' samples. The CDR3 runs from the conserved cysteine through the conserved F or W. Size is omitted from some rows. Given values are once, few, many or a class for expanded clones.

j_gene: TRBJ2-7
abundance: .
v_gene: TRBV28
CDR3aa: CASTPRDRLVYEQYF

j_gene: TRBJ2-1
abundance: .
v_gene: TRBV5-1
CDR3aa: CASRDTGGPSSVEQFF

j_gene: TRBJ2-1
abundance: .
v_gene: TRBV11-2
CDR3aa: CASTVGLAGYHNEQFF

j_gene: TRBJ1-4
abundance: .
v_gene: TRBV5-6
CDR3aa: CASSFSRRGEKLFF

j_gene: TRBJ1-5
abundance: .
v_gene: TRBV7-6
CDR3aa: CASSEGAGNSNQPQHF

j_gene: TRBJ2-1
abundance: once
v_gene: TRBV9
CDR3aa: CASSVDTGKTFWAGGINEQFF

j_gene: TRBJ2-5
abundance: once
v_gene: TRBV11-1
CDR3aa: CASSSLEETQYF

j_gene: TRBJ2-5
abundance: .
v_gene: TRBV13
CDR3aa: CASSPPDRDQETQYF

j_gene: TRBJ2-2
abundance: .
v_gene: TRBV25-1
CDR3aa: CASSETKNTGELFF

j_gene: TRBJ2-7
abundance: .
v_gene: TRBV15
CDR3aa: CATSLQRTMSYEQYF